This T cell receptor beta chain emerged from a study of T cells in Graves' hyperthyroidism and ophthalmopathy. Overall study: Peripheral blood was taken when the disease was first diagnosed, before any treatment began.

A remark on this clonotype: Mismatch with germline at one junction end may stem from a read error.

Amplification yielded TCR beta CDR3 regions, with RNA transcripts as the source. The HTBI primer set served for first-round RT-PCR of the TCR CDR3. MiXCR, run by TCRdb on the multiplex PCR reads, gives a single entry per CDR3 protein. The data hold 210,000 or so distinct CDR3 sequences, with roughly a sixth observed a single time. CDR1 and CDR2 from the germline V gene are SNHLY and FYNNEI. The CDR3 is 12 residues long. Clinicians diagnosed patients from clinical symptoms, serum thyroxine and TRAb, thyroid ultrasound and orbital computed tomography. The PBMCs were taken from more than 8 ml of fresh peripheral blood.

The chain combines TRBV2 with TRBJ2-7, with D possibly TRBD2 on 5 matching bases. The receptor was derived from a man aged 50-60 years with Graves' hyperthyroidism. Sequenced sample: blood. CDR3 nucleotide sequence: TGTGCCACCAGTTCGGACTCCCTCGAGCAGTACTTC. Translating gives CATSSDSLEQYF. The variable domain in full, completed from reference TRBV2 and TRBJ2-7, reads EPEVTQTPSHQVTQMGQEVILRCVPISNHLYFYWYRQILGQKVEFLVSFYNNEISEKSEIFDDQFSVERPDGSNFTLKIRSTKLEDSAMYFCATSSDSLEQYFGPGTRLTVT.